A selection of T cell receptor beta chains follows, all from one sample in a study of shared clonotypes between healthy human individuals. TCRdb's copy holds only in-frame clones and misses some; the assay was immunoSEQ multiplex PCR. The data show over a million clones, with 75% to 80% seen just once and 0.6% to 0.7% held by the top ten. The specimen sequenced was memory CD4+ T cells from PBMCs. These receptors were collected from a man between 18 and 29 years old in good health. Some clones in this sample may be carry-over from other donors' samples. Both conserved end residues are part of each CDR3. Each record gives: J gene, clone size, D gene, V gene, CDR3 protein, CDR3 DNA. The D gene is left open where the match is weak. Only part of the rows carry a size: once, few, many, or a class if the clone is expanded.

TRBJ1-1 NA TRBD1 TRBV19 CASKKSGTGEAFF TGTGCCAGCAAAAAAAGCGGGACAGGTGAAGCTTTCTTT
TRBJ1-6 NA TRBD1 TRBV10-3 CAISVAGQASSPLHF TGTGCCATCAGTGTAGCAGGACAGGCAAGTTCACCCCTCCACTTT
TRBJ2-7 NA TRBD1 TRBV2 CASSARGVIGTGDYEQYF TGTGCCAGCAGTGCCAGGGGGGTCATAGGGACAGGGGATTACGAGCAGTACTTC
TRBJ1-1 NA TRBD1 TRBV7-3 CASSADRGYTEAFF TGTGCCAGCAGCGCGGACAGGGGTTACACTGAAGCTTTCTTT
TRBJ1-1 NA NA TRBV7-9 CASSFVGDTEAFF TGTGCCAGCAGCTTTGTGGGAGATACTGAAGCTTTCTTT
TRBJ2-5 many NA TRBV7-3 CASSSGNQETQYF TGTGCCAGCTCCTCAGGGAACCAAGAGACCCAGTACTTC
TRBJ2-7 NA TRBD2 TRBV5-6 CASTLAGGLSYEQYF TGTGCCAGCACCTTAGCGGGAGGACTCTCCTACGAGCAGTACTTC
TRBJ1-4 NA NA TRBV28 CASSFSGQLSEKLFF TGTGCCAGCAGTTTCAGTGGACAGCTATCTGAAAAACTGTTTTTT
TRBJ2-1 NA NA TRBV19 CASSIKGTSFRLDNEQFF TGTGCCAGTAGTATCAAAGGCACTAGCTTCCGATTAGACAATGAGCAGTTCTTC
TRBJ1-1 NA NA TRBV4-3 CASSQVILSTAFF TGCGCCAGCAGCCAAGTGATTCTCTCCACCGCTTTCTTT
TRBJ2-1 NA NA TRBV7-8 CASSFMGLYRSINEQFF TGTGCCAGCAGCTTCATGGGACTCTACCGTAGCATCAATGAGCAGTTCTTC
TRBJ2-2 NA NA TRBV6-1 CASSAGAGGELFF TGTGCCAGCAGTGCAGGGGCTGGCGGGGAGCTGTTTTTT
TRBJ1-4 NA NA TRBV30 CACQRTATNEKLFF TGTGCCTGCCAAAGGACCGCGACTAATGAAAAACTGTTTTTT
TRBJ2-5 NA TRBD2 TRBV9 CASSSGSFIQTQYF TGTGCCAGCAGTAGCGGGAGCTTCATTCAAACCCAGTACTTC
TRBJ1-2 NA NA TRBV28 CASSFSDGYTF TGTGCCAGCAGTTTTTCCGATGGCTACACCTTC
TRBJ2-2 NA NA TRBV25-1 CASRLAGNTGELFF TGTGCCAGCAGGCTGGCGGGGAACACCGGGGAGCTGTTTTTT
TRBJ1-6 NA TRBD1 TRBV10-2 CASSGQGLSSPLHF TGCGCCAGCAGTGGACAGGGGCTAAGTTCACCCCTCCACTTT
TRBJ1-5 NA NA TRBV11-2 CASSLVGNQPQHF TGTGCCAGCAGCTTAGTCGGGAATCAGCCCCAGCATTTT
TRBJ2-1 NA NA TRBV4-1 CASSHLKSSYNEQFF TGCGCCAGCAGCCACTTAAAGAGCTCCTACAATGAGCAGTTCTTC
TRBJ2-7 NA NA TRBV28 CASSFDGQPVREQYF TGTGCCAGCAGTTTTGACGGACAGCCGGTTCGAGAGCAGTACTTC
TRBJ2-3 NA TRBD1 TRBV30 CAWSGGQGKADTQYF TGTGCCTGGAGTGGGGGACAGGGAAAGGCAGATACGCAGTATTTT
TRBJ2-1 NA TRBD1 TRBV7-3 CASSLYRQGLGGEQFF TGTGCCAGCAGCTTGTATAGACAGGGGCTCGGGGGTGAGCAGTTCTTC
TRBJ1-2 once NA TRBV25-1 CASSDTGLNYGYTF TGTGCCAGCAGTGACACAGGATTAAACTATGGCTACACCTTC
TRBJ1-5 NA NA TRBV6-1 CASSVWTDFNQPQHF TGTGCCAGCAGCGTATGGACAGACTTCAATCAGCCCCAGCATTTT
TRBJ2-7 few NA TRBV21-1 CASSKEVPGRDYEQYF TGTGCCAGCAGCAAAGAGGTCCCGGGACGAGACTACGAGCAGTACTTC
TRBJ2-7 NA NA TRBV18 CASSPTRAGLGEQYF TGTGCCAGCTCACCAACACGGGCAGGTCTGGGTGAGCAGTACTTC
TRBJ2-3 NA NA TRBV7-9 CASSYSPGGASTDTQYF TGTGCCAGCAGCTATTCCCCCGGGGGAGCTAGCACAGATACGCAGTATTTT
TRBJ2-7 NA TRBD1 TRBV7-9 CASSLGTGGLSEQYF TGTGCCAGCAGCTTAGGGACAGGGGGCCTCTCCGAGCAGTACTTC
TRBJ1-2 NA TRBD1 TRBV28 CASGTPQGGAYGYTF TGTGCCAGCGGAACCCCACAGGGGGGGGCCTATGGCTACACCTTC
TRBJ2-1 NA TRBD2 TRBV27 CASSPPSGLAGGSPYNEQFF TGTGCCAGCAGTCCACCCAGTGGACTAGCGGGAGGTTCCCCCTACAATGAGCAGTTCTTC
TRBJ2-3 NA TRBD2 TRBV18 CASSPSSGAGPHTDTQYF TGTGCCAGCTCACCATCTAGCGGAGCCGGCCCCCACACAGATACGCAGTATTTT
TRBJ2-3 NA NA TRBV6-1 CASSEETFTAQYF TGTGCCAGCAGTGAAGAAACATTCACTGCGCAGTATTTT
TRBJ2-2 NA TRBD1 TRBV6-1 CASRDRGNTGELFF TGTGCCAGCAGGGACAGGGGAAACACCGGGGAGCTGTTTTTT
TRBJ1-2 NA NA TRBV7-8 CASSLGVFAGYGYTF TGTGCCAGCAGCTTAGGCGTCTTTGCGGGCTATGGCTACACCTTC